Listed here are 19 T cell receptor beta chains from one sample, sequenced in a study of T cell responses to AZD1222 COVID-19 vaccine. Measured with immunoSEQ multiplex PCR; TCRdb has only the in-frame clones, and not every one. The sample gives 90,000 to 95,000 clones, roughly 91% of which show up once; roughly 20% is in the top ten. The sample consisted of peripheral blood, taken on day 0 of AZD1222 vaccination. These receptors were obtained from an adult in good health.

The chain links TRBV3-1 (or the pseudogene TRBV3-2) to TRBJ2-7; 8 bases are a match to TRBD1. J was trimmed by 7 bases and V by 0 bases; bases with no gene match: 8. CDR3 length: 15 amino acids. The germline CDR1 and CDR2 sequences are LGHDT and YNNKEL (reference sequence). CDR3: CASSQDLDRGREQYF. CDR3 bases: TGTGCCAGCAGCCAAGATTTAGACAGGGGAAGGGAGCAGTACTTC.

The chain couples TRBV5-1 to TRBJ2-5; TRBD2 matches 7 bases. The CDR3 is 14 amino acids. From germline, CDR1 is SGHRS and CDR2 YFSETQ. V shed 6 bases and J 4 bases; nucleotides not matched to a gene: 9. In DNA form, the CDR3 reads TGCGCCAGCACCCAGGGCAGGGAGGGAGAGACCCAGTACTTC. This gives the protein CASTQGREGETQYF.

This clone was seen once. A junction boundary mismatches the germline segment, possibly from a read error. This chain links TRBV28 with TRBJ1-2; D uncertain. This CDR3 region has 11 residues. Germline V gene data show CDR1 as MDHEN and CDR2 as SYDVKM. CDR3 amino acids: CASSFREFPSF. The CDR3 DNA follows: TGTGCCAGCAGTTTCCGGGAATTCCCCTCCTTC.

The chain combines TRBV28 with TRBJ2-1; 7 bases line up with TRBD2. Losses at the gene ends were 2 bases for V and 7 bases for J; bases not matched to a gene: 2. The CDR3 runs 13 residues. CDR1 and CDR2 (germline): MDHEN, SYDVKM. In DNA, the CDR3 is TGTGCCAGCAGTTTAAGCGGGGAAAATGAGCAGTTCTTC. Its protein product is CASSLSGENEQFF. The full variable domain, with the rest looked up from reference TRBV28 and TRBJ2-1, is DVKVTQSSRYLVKRTGEKVFLECVQDMDHENMFWYRQDPGLGLRLIYFSYDVKMKEKGDIPEGYSVSREKKERFSLILESASTNQTSMYLCASSLSGENEQFFGPGTRLTVL.

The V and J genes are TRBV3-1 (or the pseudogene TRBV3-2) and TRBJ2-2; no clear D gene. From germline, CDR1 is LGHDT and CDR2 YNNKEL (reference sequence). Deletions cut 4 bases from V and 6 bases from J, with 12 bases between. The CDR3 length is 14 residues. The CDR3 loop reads CASSPSRPAGELFF. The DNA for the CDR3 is TGTGCCAGCAGCCCCAGCCGGCCAGCCGGGGAGCTGTTTTTT.

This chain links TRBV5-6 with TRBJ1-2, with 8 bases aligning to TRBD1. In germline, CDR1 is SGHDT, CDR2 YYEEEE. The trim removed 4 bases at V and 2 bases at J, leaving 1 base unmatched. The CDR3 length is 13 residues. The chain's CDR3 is CASSRDRNYGYTF. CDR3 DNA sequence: TGTGCCAGCAGCCGGGACAGGAACTATGGCTACACCTTC.

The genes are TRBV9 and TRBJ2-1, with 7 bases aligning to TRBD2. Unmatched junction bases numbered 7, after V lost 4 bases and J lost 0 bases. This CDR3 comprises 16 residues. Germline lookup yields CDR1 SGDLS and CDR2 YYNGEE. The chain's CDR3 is CASSIPRTSSYNEQFF. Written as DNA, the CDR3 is TGTGCCAGCAGCATACCTCGGACTAGCTCCTACAATGAGCAGTTCTTC.

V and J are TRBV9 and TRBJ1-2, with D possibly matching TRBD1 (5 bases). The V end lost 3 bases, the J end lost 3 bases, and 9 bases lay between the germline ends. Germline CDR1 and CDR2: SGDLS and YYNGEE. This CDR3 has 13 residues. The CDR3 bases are TGTGCCAGCAGCGAATCGGGGGACTATGGCTACACCTTC. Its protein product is CASSESGDYGYTF.

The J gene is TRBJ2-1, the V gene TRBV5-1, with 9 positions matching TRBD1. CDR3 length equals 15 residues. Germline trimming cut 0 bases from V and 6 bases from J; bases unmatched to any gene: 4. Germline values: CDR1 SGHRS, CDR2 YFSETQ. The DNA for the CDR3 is TGCGCCAGCAGCTTGGACAGGGGGCGCTTCAATGAGCAGTTCTTC. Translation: CASSLDRGRFNEQFF. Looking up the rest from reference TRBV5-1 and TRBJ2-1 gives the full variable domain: KAGVTQTPRYLIKTRGQQVTLSCSPISGHRSVSWYQQTPGQGLQFLFEYFSETQRNKGNFPGRFSGRQFSNSRSEMNVSTLELGDSALYLCASSLDRGRFNEQFFGPGTRLTVL.

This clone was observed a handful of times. The CDR3 coding sequence is TGTGCCAGCACAGGGCAGGAAAACAATGAGCAGTTCTTC. Amino acids: CASTGQENNEQFF. The chain is built from TRBV2 and TRBJ2-1, with D possibly being TRBD1 (5 bases). CDR1 and CDR2 from the germline V gene are SNHLY and FYNNEI. V gave up 7 bases and J gave up 5 bases, with 12 bases separating them. This CDR3 comprises 13 residues.

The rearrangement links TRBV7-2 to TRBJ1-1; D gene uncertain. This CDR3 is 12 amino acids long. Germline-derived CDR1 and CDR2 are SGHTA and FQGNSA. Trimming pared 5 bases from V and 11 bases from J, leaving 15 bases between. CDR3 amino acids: CASSPSRTRAFF. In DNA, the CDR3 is TGTGCCAGCAGCCCTTCGAGGACTCGGGCTTTCTTT.

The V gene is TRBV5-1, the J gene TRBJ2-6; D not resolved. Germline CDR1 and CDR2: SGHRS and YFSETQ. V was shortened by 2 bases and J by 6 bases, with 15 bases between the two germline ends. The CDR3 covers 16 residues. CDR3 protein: CASSFGLSRLANVLTF. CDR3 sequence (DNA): TGCGCCAGCAGCTTTGGATTGTCCCGGCTGGCCAACGTCCTGACTTTC.

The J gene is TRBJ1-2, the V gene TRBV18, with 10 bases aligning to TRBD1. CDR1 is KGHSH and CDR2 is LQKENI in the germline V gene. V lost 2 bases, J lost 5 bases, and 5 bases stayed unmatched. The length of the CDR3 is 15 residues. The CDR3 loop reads CASSPRQGARYGYTF. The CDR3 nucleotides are TGTGCCAGCTCACCAAGACAGGGGGCGAGGTATGGCTACACCTTC.

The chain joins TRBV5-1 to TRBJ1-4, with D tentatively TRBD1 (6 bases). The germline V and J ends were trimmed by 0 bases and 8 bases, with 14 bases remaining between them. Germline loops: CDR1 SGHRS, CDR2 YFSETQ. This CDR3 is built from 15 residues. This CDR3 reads CASSLVARGGEKLFF. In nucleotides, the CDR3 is TGCGCCAGCAGCTTGGTTGCCAGGGGAGGAGAAAAACTGTTTTTT.

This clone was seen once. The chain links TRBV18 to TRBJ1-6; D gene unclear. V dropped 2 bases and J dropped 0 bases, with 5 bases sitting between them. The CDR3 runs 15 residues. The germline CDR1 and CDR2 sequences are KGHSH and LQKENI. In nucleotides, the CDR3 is TGTGCCAGCTCACCAACCCGCTCCTATAATTCACCCCTCCACTTT. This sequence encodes CASSPTRSYNSPLHF.

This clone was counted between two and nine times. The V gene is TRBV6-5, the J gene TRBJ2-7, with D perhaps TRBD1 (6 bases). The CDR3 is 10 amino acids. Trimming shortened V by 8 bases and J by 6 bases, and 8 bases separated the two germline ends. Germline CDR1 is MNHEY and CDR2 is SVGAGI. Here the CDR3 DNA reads TGTGCCAGCGGGACACTCGAGCAGTACTTC. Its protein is CASGTLEQYF.

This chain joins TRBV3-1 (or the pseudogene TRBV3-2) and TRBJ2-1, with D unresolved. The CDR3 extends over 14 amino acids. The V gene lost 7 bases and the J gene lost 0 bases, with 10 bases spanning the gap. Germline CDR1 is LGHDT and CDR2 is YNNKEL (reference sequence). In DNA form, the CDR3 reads TGTGCCAGCAAGCCGCGGAGCTCCTACAATGAGCAGTTCTTC. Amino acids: CASKPRSSYNEQFF.

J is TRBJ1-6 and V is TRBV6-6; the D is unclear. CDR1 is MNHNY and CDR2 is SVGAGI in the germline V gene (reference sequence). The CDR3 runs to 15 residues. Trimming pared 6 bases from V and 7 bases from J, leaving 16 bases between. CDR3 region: CASSPRGRLNSPLHF. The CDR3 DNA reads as TGTGCCAGCAGCCCCCGGGGTAGATTAAATTCACCCCTCCACTTT.

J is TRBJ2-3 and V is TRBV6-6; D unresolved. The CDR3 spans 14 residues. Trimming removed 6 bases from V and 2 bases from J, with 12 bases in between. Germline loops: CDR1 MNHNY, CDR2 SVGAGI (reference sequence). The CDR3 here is CASSSPPSTDTQYF. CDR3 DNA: TGTGCCAGCAGCTCCCCCCCATCCACAGATACGCAGTATTTT.